These 19 T cell receptor beta chains share one sample of origin, sequenced in a study of T-cell reconstitution after alpha-beta-depleted transplantation in children. Unique molecular identifiers tagged the TCRbeta library. TCRdb reanalysed the PCR reads using MiXCR and keeps one entry per CDR3 protein. The table records 210,000 or so distinct CDR3 sequences, roughly 11% of them present only once. The material was PBMCs, obtained before TCRalphabeta/CD19-depleted stem cell transplant. The receptors were sampled from a child younger than two with acute myeloid leukemia, due to receive a stem cell transplant.

This clonotype appeared many times. The J gene is TRBJ2-4, the V gene TRBV28; D may be TRBD1 or TRBD2 (5 bases each). Looked up from germline, CDR1 is MDHEN and CDR2 is SYDVKM. Between the trimmed V and J ends, which lost 0 bases and 5 bases, there was a span of 14 bases. This CDR3 is built from 16 residues. CDR3 DNA sequence: TGTGCCAGCAGTTTATGGGGGTCCTTGGGGGAAAACATTCAGTACTTC. Residues: CASSLWGSLGENIQYF.

There are many counts of this clonotype. CDR3 amino acids: CASSYFAGAGYNEQFF. CDR3 nucleotides: TGTGCCAGCAGTTACTTTGCGGGAGCTGGGTACAATGAGCAGTTCTTC. The J gene is TRBJ2-1, the V gene TRBV6-5; 7 bases align to TRBD2. This CDR3 is built from 16 residues. Losses at the gene ends were 1 base for V and 4 bases for J; bases not matched to a gene: 7. CDR1 is MNHEY, CDR2 SVGAGI, per germline.

This chain joins TRBV6-1 and TRBJ2-5; D could derive from TRBD1 or TRBD2 (5 bases each). Germline-derived CDR1 and CDR2 are MNHNS and SASEGT. The CDR3 is made up of 15 amino acids. Between the trimmed V and J ends, which lost 8 bases and 2 bases, there was a span of 18 bases. CDR3 nucleotides: TGTGCCAGCGTGGGGAGTAGGGGCGGGCAAGAGACCCAGTACTTC. It translates to CASVGSRGGQETQYF.

There are many counts of this clonotype. The genes are TRBV20-1 and TRBJ2-3, with D unclear. Looked up from germline, CDR1 is DFQATT and CDR2 is SNEGSKA (reference sequence). With 3 bases removed from V and 0 bases from J, the gap between germline ends came to 7 bases. The CDR3 sequence is 13 residues long. CDR3 protein: CSASGVSTDTQYF. CDR3 sequence (DNA): TGCAGTGCTAGCGGAGTTAGCACAGATACGCAGTATTTT.

Note on this clonotype: A much larger clone differs by one base, so this may be a read error. The CDR3 sequence is CSAAYRDDTEAFF. The CDR3 nucleotides are TGCAGCGCTGCATACAGGGATGACACTGAAGCTTTCTTT. The rearrangement joins TRBV29-1 to TRBJ1-1, with D perhaps TRBD1 (6 bases). This CDR3 is 13 amino acids long. V was pared by 7 bases and J by 3 bases, with 15 bases between. Germline V gives CDR1 SQVTM, CDR2 ANQGSEA.

This clonotype was counted many times. The V and J genes are TRBV10-3 and TRBJ1-1; D is possibly TRBD1 (6 bases). Trimming took 10 bases from V and 3 from J, leaving 18 bases between them. The CDR3 extends over 14 amino acids. Germline V CDR1 and CDR2: ENHRY, SYGVKD. The CDR3 sequence is CATHQGGGDTEAFF. The CDR3 DNA reads as TGTGCCACACATCAGGGAGGGGGAGACACTGAAGCTTTCTTT.

This clonotype was counted at least ten times. The J gene is TRBJ2-3, the V gene TRBV2; D is unclear. The CDR3 is 13 residues long. Trimming took off 1 base at V and 2 bases at J, with 4 bases between the two ends. Germline-derived CDR1 and CDR2 are SNHLY and FYNNEI. Here the CDR3 reads CASSEEYTDTQYF. CDR3 nucleotides: TGTGCCAGCAGTGAAGAATACACAGATACGCAGTATTTT.

This clonotype was observed at least ten times. This rearrangement joins TRBV29-1 to TRBJ1-1; no clear D. The CDR3 covers 13 residues. Trimming stripped 1 base from V and 8 bases from J, with 14 bases between. CDR1 and CDR2 (germline): SQVTM, ANQGSEA. The CDR3 reads CSVEGGGREEAFF. The DNA for the CDR3 is TGCAGCGTTGAAGGGGGAGGGAGGGAAGAAGCTTTCTTT. Complete variable domain (other parts from reference TRBV29-1 and TRBJ1-1): SAVISQKPSRDICQRGTSLTIQCQVDSQVTMMFWYRQQPGQSLTLIATANQGSEATYESGFVIDKFPISRPNLTFSTLTVSNMSPEDSSIYLCSVEGGGREEAFFGQGTRLTVV.

Ten or more counts support this clonotype. The rearrangement links TRBV30 to TRBJ2-7; perhaps D is TRBD1 or TRBD2 (6 bases each). The V gene lost 2 bases and the J gene lost 2 bases, with 13 bases spanning the gap. The CDR3 has 14 residues. Germline V gives CDR1 GTSNPN, CDR2 SVGIG (reference sequence). DNA for the CDR3: TGTGCCTGGAGTAGGGGGGTCGGGACCTACGAGCAGTACTTC. Amino acid sequence: CAWSRGVGTYEQYF.

This clonotype was seen many times. The chain combines TRBV5-1 with TRBJ1-2; weak D call: TRBD1 (5 bases). Trimming cost V 0 bases and J 0 bases, with 12 bases left between them. The CDR3 has 16 residues. Per germline, CDR1 SGHRS and CDR2 YFSETQ. CDR3 loop: CASSLEGPRANYGYTF. The CDR3 bases are TGCGCCAGCAGCTTGGAGGGACCACGAGCTAACTATGGCTACACCTTC. Supplemented by reference TRBV5-1 and TRBJ1-2, the full variable domain reads KAGVTQTPRYLIKTRGQQVTLSCSPISGHRSVSWYQQTPGQGLQFLFEYFSETQRNKGNFPGRFSGRQFSNSRSEMNVSTLELGDSALYLCASSLEGPRANYGYTFGSGTRLTVV.

This clonotype has a count of ten or more. V gene TRBV28 combines with J gene TRBJ1-2; possibly TRBD1 for D (5 bases). CDR1 and CDR2 (germline): MDHEN, SYDVKM. The length of the CDR3 is 11 residues. V dropped 11 bases and J dropped 3 bases, with 10 bases sitting between them. CDR3 protein: CAVGRDYGYTF. In DNA, the CDR3 is TGTGCCGTGGGCAGGGACTATGGCTACACCTTC.

This clonotype was counted ten times or more. V and J are TRBV24-1 and TRBJ1-3; no clear D. V dropped 5 bases and J dropped 4 bases, with 2 bases sitting between them. The germline V gene encodes CDR1 KGHDR and CDR2 SFDVKD. The CDR3 length is 11 residues. CDR3: CATSAGNTIYF. The CDR3 DNA sequence: TGTGCCACCAGTGCCGGAAACACCATATATTTT.

Ten or more counts support this clonotype. This chain links TRBV7-9 with TRBJ2-2; no reliable D call. The CDR3 has 14 amino acids. Trimming cost V 0 bases and J 0 bases, with 2 bases left between them. The germline V gene encodes CDR1 SEHNR and CDR2 FQNEAQ (reference sequence). The CDR3 loop is CASSLAANTGELFF. CDR3 in DNA: TGTGCCAGCAGCTTAGCAGCGAACACCGGGGAGCTGTTTTTT.

The table lists this clonotype with many counts. The chain combines TRBV4-2 with TRBJ1-5; D remains ambiguous. CDR1 and CDR2 (germline): LGHNA, YNFKEQ. The CDR3 has 16 residues. Trimming stripped 0 bases from V and 0 bases from J, with 9 bases between. CDR3 sequence (DNA): TGTGCCAGCAGCCAAGAGTCCGGGTTTAGCAATCAGCCCCAGCATTTT. Its protein is CASSQESGFSNQPQHF.

Ten or more counts support this clonotype. The chain couples TRBV28 to TRBJ2-1, with TRBD2 as a possible D gene (6 bases). V lost 8 bases to trimming and J lost 5 bases, with 13 bases between them. The CDR3 has 13 residues. CDR1 is MDHEN, CDR2 SYDVKM, per germline. This CDR3 is CASEEEGNNEQFF. In DNA form, the CDR3 reads TGTGCCAGCGAAGAGGAGGGGAACAATGAGCAGTTCTTC.

Ten or more counts support this clonotype. The CDR3 nucleotides read TGTGCCAGCAGCTTAGAGGCTAAGACCGGGGAGCTGTTTTTT. Its translation: CASSLEAKTGELFF. This chain connects TRBV7-6 to TRBJ2-2, with D uncertain. This CDR3 contains 14 residues. The V end was cut by 1 base, the J end by 5 bases, with 8 bases between. Germline V CDR1 and CDR2: SGHVS, FNYEAQ.

This clonotype was detected ten times or more. V gene TRBV28 combines with J gene TRBJ1-5; TRBD1 is a possible D gene (6 bases). This CDR3 is 18 amino acids long. Germline CDR1 reads MDHEN; CDR2 reads SYDVKM. Trimming pared 1 base from V and 6 bases from J, leaving 22 bases between. The CDR3 protein is CASSLSPIGRKGGQPQHF. The CDR3 nucleotides are TGTGCCAGCAGTTTATCCCCAATAGGGAGGAAGGGGGGTCAGCCCCAGCATTTT. Looking up the rest from reference TRBV28 and TRBJ1-5 gives the full variable domain: DVKVTQSSRYLVKRTGEKVFLECVQDMDHENMFWYRQDPGLGLRLIYFSYDVKMKEKGDIPEGYSVSREKKERFSLILESASTNQTSMYLCASSLSPIGRKGGQPQHFGDGTRLSIL.

In its sample, this clonotype was seen many times. V usage is TRBV10-2 and J usage is TRBJ1-2; D perhaps matches TRBD1 (6 bases). The CDR3 totals 11 residues. CDR1 is WSHSY, CDR2 SAAADI, per germline. Trimming cost V 6 bases and J 5 bases, with 7 bases left between them. CDR3 coding DNA: TGCGCCAGCAGAACAGGGTATGGCTACACCTTC. Protein: CASRTGYGYTF.

In its sample, this clonotype was seen many times. The V and J genes are TRBV6-6 and TRBJ1-6; D is undetermined. V dropped 6 bases and J dropped 7 bases, with 7 bases sitting between them. Germline CDR1 reads MNHNY; CDR2 reads SVGAGI (reference sequence). This CDR3 is built from 12 residues. CDR3 DNA sequence: TGTGCCAGCAGCCTACACAATTCACCCCTCCACTTT. Protein product: CASSLHNSPLHF.